Below are 14 T cell receptor beta chains sequenced from a single sample in a study of beta chain features in type 1 diabetes. Study-wide findings and caveats: Shorter TCRB CDR3s, moderately but significantly so, marked every one of the four CD4+ subsets in Type 1 diabetes patients.

Reverse transcription of all isolated RNA meant that expressed TCRB transcripts were sequenced. Profiling relied on immunoSEQ multiplex PCR, and the TCRdb table lists in-frame clones only, not all of them. The data show about 250,000 clones, with approximately 10% seen just once and about 0.018% held by the top ten. These TCRs are of unknown antigen specificity. The sequencing input was naive CD4+ T cells from blood. The receptor set was obtained from a man between 25 and 39 years old with type 1 diabetes.

The chain has TRBV18 and TRBJ2-5; TRBD1 matches 7 bases. There are 15 residues in the CDR3. V was pared by 4 bases and J by 2 bases, with 7 bases of the junction left unmatched. Looked up from germline, CDR1 is KGHSH and CDR2 is LQKENI. This CDR3 reads CASSRGQGVQETQYF. In nucleotides, the CDR3 is TGTGCCAGCTCACGAGGCCAGGGGGTTCAAGAGACCCAGTACTTC.

This clone appeared a few times. The chain employs TRBV6-5 and TRBJ2-4; D might be TRBD1 (6 bases). Trimming pared 2 bases from V and 4 bases from J, leaving 9 bases between. The CDR3 contains 14 residues. The germline gives CDR1 MNHEY, CDR2 SVGAGI. CDR3 loop: CASSYSQGKNIQYF. CDR3 DNA: TGTGCCAGCAGTTACAGCCAGGGGAAAAACATTCAGTACTTC.

This chain connects TRBV4-3 to TRBJ1-1; 7 positions match TRBD1. This CDR3 has 15 amino acids. Per the germline V gene, CDR1 is LGHNA and CDR2 is YSLEER. J lost 4 bases, V lost 2 bases, and 7 bases had no gene match. The CDR3 reads CASSQTTGPVTEAFF. Written as DNA, the CDR3 is TGCGCCAGCAGCCAAACGACAGGGCCGGTCACTGAAGCTTTCTTT.

The chain is built from TRBV7-3 and TRBJ2-1; 10 nucleotides match TRBD1. The CDR3 is made up of 14 amino acids. J lost 9 bases, V lost 5 bases, and 7 bases had no gene match. CDR1 SGHTA and CDR2 FQGTGA come from the germline V gene. The CDR3 sequence is CASSPGQGEVEQFF. DNA for the CDR3: TGTGCCAGCAGCCCTGGACAGGGGGAAGTTGAGCAGTTCTTC. Full variable domain (remainder filled in from reference TRBV7-3 and TRBJ2-1): GAGVSQTPSNKVTEKGKYVELRCDPISGHTALYWYRQSLGQGPEFLIYFQGTGAADDSGLPNDRFFAVRPEGSVSTLKIQRTERGDSAVYLCASSPGQGEVEQFFGPGTRLTVL.

This clone was seen a few times. This chain connects TRBV29-1 to TRBJ2-1, with D tentatively TRBD2 (6 bases). The ends were cut back, 4 bases at V and 10 bases at J, with 14 bases in the middle. CDR3 length equals 12 residues. Per germline, CDR1 SQVTM and CDR2 ANQGSEA. Written as DNA, the CDR3 is TGCAGCGTTGGGAATGCCCGGGGGGAGCAGTTCTTC. It encodes CSVGNARGEQFF.

J is TRBJ1-2 and V is TRBV6-6; D is uncertain. This CDR3 spans 13 amino acids. V dropped 6 bases and J dropped 4 bases, with 12 bases sitting between them. From germline, CDR1 is MNHNY and CDR2 SVGAGI (reference sequence). CDR3 amino acids: CASSVGEGYGYTF. CDR3 coding DNA: TGTGCCAGCAGCGTCGGGGAGGGCTATGGCTACACCTTC.

The gene calls are TRBV19 and TRBJ1-3; 8 nucleotides match TRBD1. Germline assignment: CDR1 LNHDA and CDR2 SQIVND (reference sequence). The V gene end was trimmed by 5 bases and the J gene end by 2 bases; junction bases not matched to a gene: 5. The CDR3 is 15 amino acids. CDR3 sequence reads: CASSVGDRPGNTIYF. CDR3 coding DNA: TGTGCCAGTAGTGTTGGGGACAGGCCTGGAAACACCATATATTTT.

The chain joins TRBV9 to TRBJ2-1; 7 bases align to TRBD1. CDR3 length: 16 amino acids. Germline V CDR1 and CDR2: SGDLS, YYNGEE. V was clipped by 2 bases and J by 0 bases; unmatched bases: 5. CDR3 loop: CASSVVGTASYNEQFF. Written as DNA, the CDR3 is TGTGCCAGCAGCGTCGTCGGGACAGCCTCCTACAATGAGCAGTTCTTC.

This clone has only a few counts. The V call is TRBV9, the J call TRBJ1-1; D is unresolved. Between the trimmed V and J ends, which lost 3 bases and 6 bases, there was a span of 15 bases. In germline, CDR1 is SGDLS, CDR2 YYNGEE. This CDR3 has 14 amino acids. CDR3 DNA: TGTGCCAGCAGCGCCCAGGAGGCAGGAGCTGAAGCTTTCTTT. Its protein is CASSAQEAGAEAFF. The full variable domain, in which reference TRBV9 and TRBJ1-1 provide the parts outside the CDR3, is DSGVTQTPKHLITATGQRVTLRCSPRSGDLSVYWYQQSLDQGLQFLIQYYNGEERAKGNILERFSAQQFPDLHSELNLSSLELGDSALYFCASSAQEAGAEAFFGQGTRLTVV.

The chain is built from TRBV5-1 and TRBJ2-7; no definite D call. V gave up 0 bases and J gave up 0 bases, with 7 bases separating them. This CDR3 has 14 amino acids. CDR1 and CDR2 (germline): SGHRS, YFSETQ. The CDR3 spells CASSLGDFSYEQYF. CDR3 bases: TGCGCCAGCAGCTTGGGAGACTTCTCCTACGAGCAGTACTTC.

The sample holds a few counts of this clone. V usage is TRBV11-1 and J usage is TRBJ2-3; perhaps TRBD2 as D (6 bases). The CDR3 sequence is 16 residues long. The V end was cut by 4 bases, the J end by 0 bases, with 14 bases between. Germline V lookup: CDR1 SGHAT, CDR2 FQDESV (reference sequence). The CDR3 DNA is TGTGCCAGCAGCTGGGGCGTGGCGGGGAGCACAGATACGCAGTATTTT. Its protein is CASSWGVAGSTDTQYF.

This clone was detected a few times. The rearrangement uses TRBV18 and TRBJ1-4; D is undetermined. The CDR3 has 16 amino acids. The ends were cut back, 0 bases at V and 7 bases at J, with 15 bases in the middle. Germline CDR1 KGHSH, CDR2 LQKENI. CDR3 residues: CASSPPNGGGGEKLFF. Here the CDR3 DNA reads TGTGCCAGCTCACCACCGAACGGAGGAGGTGGTGAAAAACTGTTTTTT.

V usage is TRBV2 and J usage is TRBJ2-7; a possible D gene is TRBD2 (6 bases). From germline, CDR1 is SNHLY and CDR2 FYNNEI. The V gene lost 6 bases and the J gene lost 3 bases, with 15 bases spanning the gap. This CDR3 has 14 residues. The CDR3 loop reads CASRETGTDYEQYF. CDR3 sequence (DNA): TGTGCCAGCAGAGAGACCGGGACTGACTACGAGCAGTACTTC.

The chain carries TRBV2 and TRBJ1-5; weak D call: TRBD1 (6 bases). Germline loops: CDR1 SNHLY, CDR2 FYNNEI. Between the trimmed V and J ends, which lost 8 bases and 1 base, there was a span of 12 bases. CDR3 length: 14 residues. The CDR3 loop is CASGIDRSNQPQHF. Written as DNA, the CDR3 is TGTGCCAGCGGAATCGACAGGAGCAATCAGCCCCAGCATTTT.